A selection of T cell receptor beta chains follows, all from one sample in a study of naive and memory T cell subsets. TCRdb called the UMI-ligation and nested PCR reads again in MiXCR, with one record for every CDR3 protein. The table shows about 160,000 distinct CDR3 sequences, with approximately 22% occurring only once. Sequencing was done on a sample of naive CD4+ T cells from blood. The receptors were gathered from a human donor in good health. Both conserved end residues are trimmed from each CDR3.

cdr3_aa,v_call,j_call
SAKLADTQY,TRBV20-1,TRBJ2-3
ASSRPAKRVYTGELF,TRBV28,TRBJ2-2
ASSHLTSGITYEQY,TRBV6-2/TRBV6-3,TRBJ2-7
ATSDPTVTGETQY,TRBV24-1,TRBJ2-5
ASSTESTQY,TRBV19,TRBJ2-3
ASSLVGTPGAEAF,TRBV11-1,TRBJ1-1
ASKRSLLGLPGEQY,TRBV6-5,TRBJ2-7
ASSPTLTGFVGVNTEAF,TRBV27,TRBJ1-1
SVVLSQRESYNEQF,TRBV29-1,TRBJ2-1
ASSVEANGQPQH,TRBV9,TRBJ1-5
ASSVGQGWSEQF,TRBV9,TRBJ2-1
ASSPLNRRRGTDTQY,TRBV18,TRBJ2-3
SAPTGRGNNNSPLH,TRBV20-1,TRBJ1-6
ASTPWEGAYEQY,TRBV28,TRBJ2-7
ASKGEARSPNEQF,TRBV10-3,TRBJ2-1
ASSYGDSYEQY,TRBV6-6,TRBJ2-7
ASSLGSLASYNEQF,TRBV7-6,TRBJ2-1
ASTQRTSSNTGELF,TRBV6-5,TRBJ2-2
ASSVLLAGIVEQF,TRBV2,TRBJ2-1
SARARDRVSEQY,TRBV20-1,TRBJ2-7
ASSSGSAGVDNEQF,TRBV6-5,TRBJ2-1
ATSRVGRGVANEKLF,TRBV15,TRBJ1-4
SVGPSWGLAGDEQY,TRBV29-1,TRBJ2-7
SAPRAGGADTQY,TRBV20-1,TRBJ2-3
ASSFRTSEAYEQY,TRBV11-2,TRBJ2-7
ASSLSMGLTGELF,TRBV27,TRBJ2-2
ASRRKGAHEQY,TRBV5-1,TRBJ2-7
ASSPMGLSSYEQY,TRBV18,TRBJ2-7
ASSLEGAYKAF,TRBV28,TRBJ1-1
ASTGQGNEKLF,TRBV5-1,TRBJ1-4
ASSLLIRADTQY,TRBV27,TRBJ2-3
ASSLSHEQF,TRBV12-3/TRBV12-4,TRBJ2-1
AGQNRNDYGYT,TRBV28,TRBJ1-2
AISESFQSSYNEQF,TRBV10-3,TRBJ2-1
ASSKNSGSSYEQY,TRBV12-3/TRBV12-4,TRBJ2-7
ASSLASISGNTIY,TRBV12-3/TRBV12-4,TRBJ1-3
ASSLSNEQF,TRBV28,TRBJ2-1
ASSPPLVAENTGELF,TRBV28,TRBJ2-2
ASSLRSGPWGHEQY,TRBV27,TRBJ2-7
ASRPRRGAPEQY,TRBV12-3/TRBV12-4,TRBJ2-7
ASSSPRIGTYNEQF,TRBV28,TRBJ2-1
ASSLGAGVGTDTQY,TRBV5-1,TRBJ2-3
ASSKGLAGGFEQY,TRBV5-1,TRBJ2-7
ASSLAGTDPYEQY,TRBV3-1,TRBJ2-7
ASTPLAGGSEQF,TRBV3-1,TRBJ2-1
ASRFDQPQH,TRBV6-1,TRBJ1-5
ASRPPGTAAYEQY,TRBV28,TRBJ2-7